This T cell receptor beta chain comes out of a study of T-cell memory formation after mild COVID-19. In germline, CDR1 is SQVTM, CDR2 ANQGSEA. Trimming stripped 6 bases from V and 1 base from J, with 3 bases between. This CDR3 is built from 10 residues. TCRdb independently ran MiXCR on the 5' RACE reads; one entry per CDR3 protein. The sample holds about 290,000 distinct CDR3 sequences, about 16% seen once. This clonotype was sampled from a man between 18 and 29 years old who had mild COVID-19 (a few samples of this study predate the infection). Cell type and time point are not known. The rearrangement joins TRBV29-1 to TRBJ1-1, with no clear D. The specimen sequenced was PBMCs or a T cell subset sorted from them (not recorded which). In nucleotides, the CDR3 is TGCAGCGTCGCGAACACTGAAGCTTTCTTT. Translating gives CSVANTEAFF.